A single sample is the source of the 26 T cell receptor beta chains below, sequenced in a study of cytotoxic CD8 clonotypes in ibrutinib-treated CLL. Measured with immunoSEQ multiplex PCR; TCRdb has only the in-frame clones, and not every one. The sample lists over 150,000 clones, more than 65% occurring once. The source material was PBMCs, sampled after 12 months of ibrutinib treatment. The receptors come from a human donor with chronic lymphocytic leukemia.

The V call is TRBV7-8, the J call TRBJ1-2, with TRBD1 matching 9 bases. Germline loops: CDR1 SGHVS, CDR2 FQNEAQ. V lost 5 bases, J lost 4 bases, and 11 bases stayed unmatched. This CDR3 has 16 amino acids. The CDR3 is CASSPRTGERGYGYTF. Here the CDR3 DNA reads TGTGCCAGCAGCCCGCGGACAGGGGAGAGAGGCTATGGCTACACCTTC.

The CDR3 coding sequence is TGTGCCAGTAGTATCCGAGCCCAAGGAAAACTGTTTTTT. This encodes CASSIRAQGKLFF. The gene calls are TRBV19 and TRBJ1-4; the D is unclear. The CDR3 has 13 residues. V lost 3 bases, J lost 10 bases, and 12 bases lay in between. Germline assignment: CDR1 LNHDA and CDR2 SQIVND (reference sequence). Variable domain in full (rest from reference TRBV19 and TRBJ1-4): DGGITQSPKYLFRKEGQNVTLSCEQNLNHDAMYWYRQDPGQGLRLIYYSQIVNDFQKGDIAEGYSVSREKKESFPLTVTSAQKNPTAFYLCASSIRAQGKLFFGSGTQLSVL.

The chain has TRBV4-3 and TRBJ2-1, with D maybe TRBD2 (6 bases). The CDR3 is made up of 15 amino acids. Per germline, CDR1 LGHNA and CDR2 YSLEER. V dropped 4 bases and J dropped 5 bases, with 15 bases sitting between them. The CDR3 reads CASSLAAGSNNEQFF. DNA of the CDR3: TGCGCCAGCAGCCTGGCAGCGGGCAGCAACAATGAGCAGTTCTTC.

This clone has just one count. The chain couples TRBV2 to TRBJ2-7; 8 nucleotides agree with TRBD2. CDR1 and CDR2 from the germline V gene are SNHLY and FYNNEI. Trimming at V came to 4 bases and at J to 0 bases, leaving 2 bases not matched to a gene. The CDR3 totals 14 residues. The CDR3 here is CASSASGSSYEQYF. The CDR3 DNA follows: TGTGCCAGCAGTGCCAGCGGGAGCTCCTACGAGCAGTACTTC.

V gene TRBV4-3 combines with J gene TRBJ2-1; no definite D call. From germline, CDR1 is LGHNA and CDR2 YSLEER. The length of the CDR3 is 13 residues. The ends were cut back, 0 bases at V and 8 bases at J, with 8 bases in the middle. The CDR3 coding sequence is TGCGCCAGCAGCCAAGAAATGGGCCATGAGCAGTTCTTC. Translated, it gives CASSQEMGHEQFF.

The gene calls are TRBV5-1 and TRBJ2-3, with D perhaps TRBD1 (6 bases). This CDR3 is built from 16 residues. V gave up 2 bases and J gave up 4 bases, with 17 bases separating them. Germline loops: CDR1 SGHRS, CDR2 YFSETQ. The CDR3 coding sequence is TGCGCCAGCAGCTTAATTATAACAGGGAGCCCAGATACGCAGTATTTT. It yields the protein CASSLIITGSPDTQYF.

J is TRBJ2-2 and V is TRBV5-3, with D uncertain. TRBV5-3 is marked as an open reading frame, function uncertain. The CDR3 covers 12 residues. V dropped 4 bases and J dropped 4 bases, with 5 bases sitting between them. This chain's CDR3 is CARSPTTGELFF. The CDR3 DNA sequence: TGTGCCAGAAGCCCGACCACCGGGGAGCTGTTTTTT.

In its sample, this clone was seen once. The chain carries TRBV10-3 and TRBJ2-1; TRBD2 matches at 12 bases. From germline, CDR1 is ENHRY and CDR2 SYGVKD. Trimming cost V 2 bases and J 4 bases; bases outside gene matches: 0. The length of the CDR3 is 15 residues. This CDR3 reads CAISETSGGYNEQFF. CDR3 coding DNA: TGTGCCATCAGTGAGACTAGCGGGGGGTACAATGAGCAGTTCTTC.

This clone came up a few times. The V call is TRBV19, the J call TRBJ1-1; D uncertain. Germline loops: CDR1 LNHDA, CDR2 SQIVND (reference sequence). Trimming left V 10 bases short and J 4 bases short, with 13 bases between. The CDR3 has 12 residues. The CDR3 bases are TGTGCCACCGGACTCCGGGGCACTGAAGCTTTCTTT. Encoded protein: CATGLRGTEAFF.

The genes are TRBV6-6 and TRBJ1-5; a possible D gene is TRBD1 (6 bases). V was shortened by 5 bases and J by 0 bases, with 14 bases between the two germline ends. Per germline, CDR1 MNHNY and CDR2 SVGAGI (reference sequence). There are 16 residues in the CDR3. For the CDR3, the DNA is TGTGCCAGCAGTCCGAGGACAGCATATAGCAATCAGCCCCAGCATTTT. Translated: CASSPRTAYSNQPQHF.

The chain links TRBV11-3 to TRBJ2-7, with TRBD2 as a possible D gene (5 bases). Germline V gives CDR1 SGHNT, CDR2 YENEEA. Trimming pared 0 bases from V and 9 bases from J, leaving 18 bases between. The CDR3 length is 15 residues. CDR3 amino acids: CASSLEKGSHAGQYF. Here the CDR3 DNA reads TGTGCCAGCAGCTTAGAGAAGGGATCCCACGCGGGGCAGTACTTC. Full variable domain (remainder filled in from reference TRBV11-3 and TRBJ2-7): EAGVVQSPRYKIIEKKQPVAFWCNPISGHNTLYWYLQNLGQGPELLIRYENEEAVDDSQLPKDRFSAERLKGVDSTLKIQPAELGDSAVYLCASSLEKGSHAGQYFGPGTRLTVT.

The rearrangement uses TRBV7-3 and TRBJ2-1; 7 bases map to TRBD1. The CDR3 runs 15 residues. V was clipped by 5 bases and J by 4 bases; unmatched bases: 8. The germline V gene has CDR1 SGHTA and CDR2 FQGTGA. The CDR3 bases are TGTGCCAGCAGCCGAGTAGGGGGCCTTTACAATGAGCAGTTCTTC. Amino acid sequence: CASSRVGGLYNEQFF.

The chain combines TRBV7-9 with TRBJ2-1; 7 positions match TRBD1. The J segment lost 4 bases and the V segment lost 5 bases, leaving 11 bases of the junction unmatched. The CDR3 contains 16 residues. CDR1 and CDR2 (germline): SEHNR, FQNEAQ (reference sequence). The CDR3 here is CASSTRQGPEYNEQFF. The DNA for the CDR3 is TGTGCCAGCAGCACAAGACAGGGTCCGGAATACAATGAGCAGTTCTTC.

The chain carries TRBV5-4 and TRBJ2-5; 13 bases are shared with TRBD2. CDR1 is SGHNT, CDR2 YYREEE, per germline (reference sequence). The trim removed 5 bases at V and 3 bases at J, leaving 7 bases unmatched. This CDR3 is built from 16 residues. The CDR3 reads CASSGTSGVRKETQYF. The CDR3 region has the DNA TGTGCCAGCAGTGGGACTAGCGGGGTGAGAAAAGAGACCCAGTACTTC.

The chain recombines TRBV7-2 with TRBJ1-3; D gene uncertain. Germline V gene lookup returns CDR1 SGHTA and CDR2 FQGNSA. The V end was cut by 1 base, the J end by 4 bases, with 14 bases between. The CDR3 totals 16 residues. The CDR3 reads CASSLEFGVRGNTIYF. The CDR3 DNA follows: TGTGCCAGCAGCTTAGAATTCGGGGTTCGAGGAAACACCATATATTTT.

DNA for the CDR3: TGTGCCAGCAGCCAAGACTTTCTGTATGGCTACACCTTC. It codes for CASSQDFLYGYTF. The rearrangement uses TRBV4-2 and TRBJ1-2; D remains unclear. Trimming took 0 bases from V and 5 from J, leaving 7 bases between them. CDR1 is LGHNA and CDR2 is YNFKEQ in the germline V gene. This CDR3 contains 13 residues.

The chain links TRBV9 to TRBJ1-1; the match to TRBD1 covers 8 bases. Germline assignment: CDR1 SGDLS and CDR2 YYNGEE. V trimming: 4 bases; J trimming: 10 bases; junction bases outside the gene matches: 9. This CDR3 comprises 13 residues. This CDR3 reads CASSSRQGSGAFF. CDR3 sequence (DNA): TGTGCCAGCAGCTCACGACAGGGGTCAGGAGCTTTCTTT.

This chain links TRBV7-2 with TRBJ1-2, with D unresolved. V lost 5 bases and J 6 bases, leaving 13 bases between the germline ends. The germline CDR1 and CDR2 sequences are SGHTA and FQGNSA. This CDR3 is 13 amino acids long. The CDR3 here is CASSLGYYNGYTF. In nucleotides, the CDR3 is TGTGCCAGCAGCCTAGGGTACTACAATGGCTACACCTTC.

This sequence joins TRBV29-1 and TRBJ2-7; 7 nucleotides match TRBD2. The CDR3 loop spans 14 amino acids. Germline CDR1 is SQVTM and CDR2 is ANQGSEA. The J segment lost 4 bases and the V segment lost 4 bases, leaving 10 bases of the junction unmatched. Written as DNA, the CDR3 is TGCAGCGTTGTTAAGGGAGGGATGATGTACGAGCAGTACTTC. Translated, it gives CSVVKGGMMYEQYF.

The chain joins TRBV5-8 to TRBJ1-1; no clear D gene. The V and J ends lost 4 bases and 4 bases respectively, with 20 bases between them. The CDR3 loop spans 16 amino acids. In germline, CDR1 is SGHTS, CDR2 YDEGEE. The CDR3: CASSTGVLPGSTEAFF. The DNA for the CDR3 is TGTGCCAGCAGCACCGGTGTACTGCCGGGATCCACTGAAGCTTTCTTT.

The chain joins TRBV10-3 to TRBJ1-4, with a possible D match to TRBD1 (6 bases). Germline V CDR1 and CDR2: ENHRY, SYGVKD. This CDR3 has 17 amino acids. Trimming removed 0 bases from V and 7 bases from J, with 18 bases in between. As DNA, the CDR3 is TGTGCCATCAGTGAGTCGAACTGGTACAGGGAGTTTGAAAAACTGTTTTTT. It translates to CAISESNWYREFEKLFF.

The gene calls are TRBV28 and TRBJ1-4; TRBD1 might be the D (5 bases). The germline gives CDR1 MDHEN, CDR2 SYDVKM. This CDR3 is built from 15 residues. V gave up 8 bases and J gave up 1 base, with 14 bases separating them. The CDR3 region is CASLAGGRTNEKLFF. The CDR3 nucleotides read TGTGCCAGCCTGGCGGGGGGACGAACTAATGAAAAACTGTTTTTT.

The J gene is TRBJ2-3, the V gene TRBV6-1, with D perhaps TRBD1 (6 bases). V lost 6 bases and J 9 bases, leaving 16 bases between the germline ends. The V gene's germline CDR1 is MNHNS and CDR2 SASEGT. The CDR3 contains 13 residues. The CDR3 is CASSLTGVETQYF. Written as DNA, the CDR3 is TGTGCCAGCAGCCTGACAGGAGTGGAGACGCAGTATTTT.

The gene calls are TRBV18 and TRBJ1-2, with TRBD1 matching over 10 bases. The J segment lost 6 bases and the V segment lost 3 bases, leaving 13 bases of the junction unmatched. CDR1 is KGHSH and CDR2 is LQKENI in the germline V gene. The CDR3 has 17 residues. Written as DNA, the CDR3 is TGTGCCAGCTCACCGGTGGGACAGGGGACGTCAGTGGATGGCTACACCTTC. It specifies CASSPVGQGTSVDGYTF.

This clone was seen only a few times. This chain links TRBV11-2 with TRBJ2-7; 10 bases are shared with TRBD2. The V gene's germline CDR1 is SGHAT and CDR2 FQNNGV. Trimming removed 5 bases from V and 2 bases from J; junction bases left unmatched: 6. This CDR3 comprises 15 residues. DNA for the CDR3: TGTGCCAGCAGCCTAGGCAGCGGGGGGGCCTACGAGCAGTACTTC. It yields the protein CASSLGSGGAYEQYF.

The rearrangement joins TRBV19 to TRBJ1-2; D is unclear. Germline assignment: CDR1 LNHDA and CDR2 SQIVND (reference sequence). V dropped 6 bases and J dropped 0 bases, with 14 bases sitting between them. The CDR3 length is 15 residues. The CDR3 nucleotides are TGTGCCAGTAGCCCCCTCGCCCGAGCTAACTATGGCTACACCTTC. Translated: CASSPLARANYGYTF.